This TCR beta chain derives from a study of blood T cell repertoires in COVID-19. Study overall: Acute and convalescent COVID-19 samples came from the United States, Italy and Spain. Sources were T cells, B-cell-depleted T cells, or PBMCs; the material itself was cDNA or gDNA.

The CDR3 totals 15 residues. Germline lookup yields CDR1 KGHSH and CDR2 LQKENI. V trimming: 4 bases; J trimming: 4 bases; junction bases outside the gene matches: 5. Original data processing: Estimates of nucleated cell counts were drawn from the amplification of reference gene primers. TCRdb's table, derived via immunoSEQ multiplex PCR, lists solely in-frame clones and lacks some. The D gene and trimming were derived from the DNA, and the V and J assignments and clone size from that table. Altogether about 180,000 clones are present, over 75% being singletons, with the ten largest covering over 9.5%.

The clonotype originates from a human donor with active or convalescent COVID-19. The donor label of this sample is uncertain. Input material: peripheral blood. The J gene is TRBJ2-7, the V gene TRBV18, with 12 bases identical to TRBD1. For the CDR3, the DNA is TGTGCCAGCTCACTCTCGGGACAGGGGGCTTACGAGCAGTACTTC. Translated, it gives CASSLSGQGAYEQYF.